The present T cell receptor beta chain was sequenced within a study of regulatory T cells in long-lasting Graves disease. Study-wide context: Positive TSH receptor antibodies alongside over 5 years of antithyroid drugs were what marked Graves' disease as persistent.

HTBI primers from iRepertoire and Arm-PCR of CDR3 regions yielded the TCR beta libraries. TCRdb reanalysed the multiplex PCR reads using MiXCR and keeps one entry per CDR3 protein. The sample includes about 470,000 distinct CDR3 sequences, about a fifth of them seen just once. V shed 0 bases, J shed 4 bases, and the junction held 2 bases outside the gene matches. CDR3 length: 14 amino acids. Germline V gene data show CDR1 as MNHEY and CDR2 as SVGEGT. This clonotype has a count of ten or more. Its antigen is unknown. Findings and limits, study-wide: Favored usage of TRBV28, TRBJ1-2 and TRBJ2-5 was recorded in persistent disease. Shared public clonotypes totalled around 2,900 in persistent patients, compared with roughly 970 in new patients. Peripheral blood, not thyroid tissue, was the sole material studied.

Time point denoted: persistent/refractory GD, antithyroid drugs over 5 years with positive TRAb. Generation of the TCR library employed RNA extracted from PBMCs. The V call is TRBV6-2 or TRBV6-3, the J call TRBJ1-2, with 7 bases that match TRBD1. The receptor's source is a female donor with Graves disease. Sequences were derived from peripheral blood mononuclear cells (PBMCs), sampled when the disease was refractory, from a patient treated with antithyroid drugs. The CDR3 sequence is CASSYSTGIYGYTF. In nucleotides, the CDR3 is TGTGCCAGCAGTTACTCGACAGGGATCTATGGCTACACCTTC.